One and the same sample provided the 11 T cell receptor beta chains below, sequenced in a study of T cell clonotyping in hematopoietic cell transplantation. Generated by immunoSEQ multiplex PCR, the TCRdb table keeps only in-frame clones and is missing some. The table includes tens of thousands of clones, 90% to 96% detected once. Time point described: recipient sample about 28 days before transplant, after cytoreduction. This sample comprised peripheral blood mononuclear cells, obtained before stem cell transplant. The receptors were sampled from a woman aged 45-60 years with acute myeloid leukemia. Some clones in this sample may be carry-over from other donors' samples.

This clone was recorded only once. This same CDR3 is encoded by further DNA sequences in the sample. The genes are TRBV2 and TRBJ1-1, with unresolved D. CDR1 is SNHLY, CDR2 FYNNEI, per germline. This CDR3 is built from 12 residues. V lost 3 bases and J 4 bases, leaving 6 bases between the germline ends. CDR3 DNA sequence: TGTGCCAGCAGTGAGTCGACCACTGAAGCTTTCTTT. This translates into CASSESTTEAFF.

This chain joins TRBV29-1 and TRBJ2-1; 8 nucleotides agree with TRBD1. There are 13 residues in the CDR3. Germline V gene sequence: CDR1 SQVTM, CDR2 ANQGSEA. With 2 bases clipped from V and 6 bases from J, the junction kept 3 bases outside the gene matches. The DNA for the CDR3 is TGCAGCGTTGAAAGGACAGGGACCAATGAGCAGTTCTTC. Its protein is CSVERTGTNEQFF.

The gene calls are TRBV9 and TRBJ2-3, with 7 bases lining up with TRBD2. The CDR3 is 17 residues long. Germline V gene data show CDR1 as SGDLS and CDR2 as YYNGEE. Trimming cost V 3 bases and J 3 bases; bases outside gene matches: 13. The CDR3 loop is CASSAIAGGPPTDTQYF. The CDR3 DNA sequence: TGTGCCAGCAGCGCAATAGCGGGCGGACCCCCGACAGATACGCAGTATTTT.

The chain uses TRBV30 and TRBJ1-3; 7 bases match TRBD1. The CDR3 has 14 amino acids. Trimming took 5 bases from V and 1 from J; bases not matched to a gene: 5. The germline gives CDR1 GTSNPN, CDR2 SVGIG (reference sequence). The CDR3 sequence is CAWGPGGSGNTIYF. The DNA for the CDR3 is TGTGCCTGGGGCCCAGGGGGATCTGGAAACACCATATATTTT.

The CDR3 DNA reads TGTGCCAGCAGCTTCGCCGGACAAGGAAACACCATATATTTT. Its translation is CASSFAGQGNTIYF. This rearrangement joins TRBV13 to TRBJ1-3; D perhaps matches TRBD1 (5 bases). Germline V lookup: CDR1 PRHDT, CDR2 FYEKMQ (reference sequence). Trimming removed 3 bases at V and 4 bases at J, with 10 bases between. This CDR3 region has 14 residues. Full variable domain (rest looked up from reference TRBV13 and TRBJ1-3): AAGVIQSPRHLIKEKRETATLKCYPIPRHDTVYWYQQGPGQDPQFLISFYEKMQSDKGSIPDRFSAQQFSDYHSELNMSSLELGDSALYFCASSFAGQGNTIYFGEGSWLTVV.

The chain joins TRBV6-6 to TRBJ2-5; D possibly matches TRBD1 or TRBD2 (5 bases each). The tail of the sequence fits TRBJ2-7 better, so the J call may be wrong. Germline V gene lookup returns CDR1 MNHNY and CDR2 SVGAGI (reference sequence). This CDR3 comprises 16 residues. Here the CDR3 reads CASSSRMWGRSYEQYF. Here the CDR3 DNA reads TGTGCCAGCAGCTCTCGGATGTGGGGACGCTCCTACGAGCAGTACTTC.

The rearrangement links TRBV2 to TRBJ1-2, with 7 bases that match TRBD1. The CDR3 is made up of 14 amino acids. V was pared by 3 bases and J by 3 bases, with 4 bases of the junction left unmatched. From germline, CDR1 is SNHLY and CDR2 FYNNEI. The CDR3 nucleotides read TGTGCCAGCAGTGAGGGCAGGGGGGACTATGGCTACACCTTC. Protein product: CASSEGRGDYGYTF.

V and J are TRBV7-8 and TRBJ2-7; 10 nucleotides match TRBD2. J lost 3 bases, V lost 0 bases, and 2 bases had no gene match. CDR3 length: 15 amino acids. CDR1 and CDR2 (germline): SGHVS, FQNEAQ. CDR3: CASSLATSGIYEQYF. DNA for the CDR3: TGTGCCAGCAGCTTAGCTACTAGCGGGATCTACGAGCAGTACTTC.

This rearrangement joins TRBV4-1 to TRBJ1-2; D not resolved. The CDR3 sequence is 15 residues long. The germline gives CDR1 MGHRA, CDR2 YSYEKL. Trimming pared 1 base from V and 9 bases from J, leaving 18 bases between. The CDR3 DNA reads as TGCGCCAGCAGCCAAGCGATCTGGACCGGGGTAAGCTACACCTTC. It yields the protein CASSQAIWTGVSYTF.

The CDR3 protein is CASSARTGVYGYTF. DNA for the CDR3: TGTGCCAGTAGTGCGCGGACAGGGGTGTATGGCTACACCTTC. V is TRBV19 and J is TRBJ1-2; 9 nucleotides agree with TRBD1. CDR1 and CDR2 from the germline V gene are LNHDA and SQIVND (reference sequence). The CDR3 covers 14 residues. The junction had 6 bases not matched to a gene; V was cut back by 5 bases and J by 5 bases.

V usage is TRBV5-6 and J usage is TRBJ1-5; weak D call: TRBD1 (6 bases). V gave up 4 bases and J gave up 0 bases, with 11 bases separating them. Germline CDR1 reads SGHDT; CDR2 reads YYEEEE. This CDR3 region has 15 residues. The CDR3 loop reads CASSDGQTSNQPQHF. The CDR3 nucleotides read TGTGCCAGCAGCGACGGACAGACTAGCAATCAGCCCCAGCATTTT.